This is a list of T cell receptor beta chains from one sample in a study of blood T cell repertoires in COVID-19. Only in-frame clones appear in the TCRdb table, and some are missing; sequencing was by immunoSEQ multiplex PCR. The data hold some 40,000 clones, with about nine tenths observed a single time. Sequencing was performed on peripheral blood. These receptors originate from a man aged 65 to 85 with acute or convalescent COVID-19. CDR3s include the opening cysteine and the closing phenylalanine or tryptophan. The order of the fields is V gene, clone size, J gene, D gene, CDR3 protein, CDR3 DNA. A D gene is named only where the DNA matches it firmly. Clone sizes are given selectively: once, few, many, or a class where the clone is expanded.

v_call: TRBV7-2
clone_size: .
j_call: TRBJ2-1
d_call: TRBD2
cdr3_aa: CASSLGLAGGNEQFF
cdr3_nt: TGTGCCAGCAGCTTAGGACTAGCGGGAGGGAATGAGCAGTTCTTC

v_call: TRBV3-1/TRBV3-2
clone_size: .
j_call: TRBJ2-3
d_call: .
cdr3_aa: CASSRLTRTDTQYF
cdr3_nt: TGTGCCAGCAGCCGCTTGACAAGAACAGATACGCAGTATTTT

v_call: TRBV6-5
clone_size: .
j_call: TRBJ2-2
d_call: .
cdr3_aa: CASRYSQNTGELFF
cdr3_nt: TGTGCCAGCAGATATAGCCAGAACACCGGGGAGCTGTTTTTT

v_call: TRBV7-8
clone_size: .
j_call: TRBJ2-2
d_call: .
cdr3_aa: CASRLLANTGELFF
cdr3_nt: TGTGCCAGCAGGCTACTAGCGAACACCGGGGAGCTGTTTTTT

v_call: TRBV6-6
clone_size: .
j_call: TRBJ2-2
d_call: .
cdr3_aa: CASSHKPLSSANTGELFF
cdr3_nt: TGTGCCAGCAGTCACAAACCGTTATCGTCAGCGAACACCGGGGAGCTGTTTTTT

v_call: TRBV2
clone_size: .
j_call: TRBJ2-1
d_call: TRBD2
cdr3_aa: CAGTTSGQYNEQFF
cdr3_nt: TGTGCCGGGACGACTAGCGGGCAATACAATGAGCAGTTCTTC

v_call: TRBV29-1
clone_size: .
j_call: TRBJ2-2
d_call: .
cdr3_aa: CSVAEVQGQNTGELFF
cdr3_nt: TGCAGCGTTGCCGAGGTCCAGGGGCAGAACACCGGGGAGCTGTTTTTT

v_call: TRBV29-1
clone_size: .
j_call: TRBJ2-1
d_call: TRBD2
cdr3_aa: CSILGRREFGNEQFF
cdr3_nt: TGCAGTATCCTCGGACGGCGGGAGTTTGGCAATGAGCAGTTCTTC

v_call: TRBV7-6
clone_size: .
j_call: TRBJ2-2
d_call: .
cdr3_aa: CASSLGGGVTGELFF
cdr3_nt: TGTGCCAGCAGCTTAGGCGGAGGGGTCACCGGGGAGCTGTTTTTT

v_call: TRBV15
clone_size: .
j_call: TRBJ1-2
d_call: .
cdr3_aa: CATSSDSYGYTF
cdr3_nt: TGTGCCACCAGCAGCGACAGCTATGGCTACACCTTC

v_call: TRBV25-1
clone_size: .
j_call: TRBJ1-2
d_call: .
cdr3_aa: CASSVAGANYGYTF
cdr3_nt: TGTGCCAGCAGTGTCGCAGGGGCTAACTATGGCTACACCTTC

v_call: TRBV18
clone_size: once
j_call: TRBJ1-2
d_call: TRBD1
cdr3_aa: CASSPLGQGNYGYTF
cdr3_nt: TGTGCCAGCTCACCCCTAGGACAGGGGAACTATGGCTACACCTTC

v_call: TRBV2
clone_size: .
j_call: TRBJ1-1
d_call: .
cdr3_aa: CASSRTVNTEAFF
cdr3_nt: TGTGCCAGCAGTCGGACAGTGAACACTGAAGCTTTCTTT

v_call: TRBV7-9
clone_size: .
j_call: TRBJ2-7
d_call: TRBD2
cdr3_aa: CASSLDRGRAHEQYF
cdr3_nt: TGTGCCAGCAGCTTGGATCGCGGGAGGGCCCACGAGCAGTACTTC

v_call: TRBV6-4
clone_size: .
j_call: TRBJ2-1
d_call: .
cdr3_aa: CASSETGGTSNEQFF
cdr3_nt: TGTGCCAGCAGTGAGACAGGGGGGACTAGCAATGAGCAGTTCTTC

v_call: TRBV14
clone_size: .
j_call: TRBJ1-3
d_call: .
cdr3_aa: CASSQPRGSAGNTIYF
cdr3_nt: TGTGCCAGCAGCCAACCAAGGGGGTCCGCTGGAAACACCATATATTTT

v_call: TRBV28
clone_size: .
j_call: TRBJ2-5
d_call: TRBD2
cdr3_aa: CASFSAGGEETQYF
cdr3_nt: TGTGCCAGCTTTAGTGCGGGAGGGGAAGAGACCCAGTACTTC

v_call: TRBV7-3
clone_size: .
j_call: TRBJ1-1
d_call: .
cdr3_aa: CASSYHPWQGATEAFF
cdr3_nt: TGTGCCAGCAGCTACCACCCGTGGCAGGGTGCAACTGAAGCTTTCTTT

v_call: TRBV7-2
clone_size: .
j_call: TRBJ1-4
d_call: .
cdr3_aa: CASSLGGVDEKLFF
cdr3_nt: TGTGCCAGCTCCTTGGGGGGGGTTGATGAAAAACTGTTTTTT

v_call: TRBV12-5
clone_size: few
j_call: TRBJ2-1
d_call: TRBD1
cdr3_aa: CASGLDRANEQFF
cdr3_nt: TGTGCTAGTGGTCTGGACAGGGCAAATGAGCAGTTCTTC

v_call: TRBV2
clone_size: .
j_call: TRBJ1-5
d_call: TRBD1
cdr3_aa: CASSGRRGTGGGQPQHF
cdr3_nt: TGTGCCAGCAGTGGCCGGAGGGGGACAGGGGGAGGGCAGCCCCAGCATTTT

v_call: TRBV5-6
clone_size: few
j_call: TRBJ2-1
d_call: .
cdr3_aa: CASSTLSAYEQFF
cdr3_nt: TGTGCCAGCAGCACTCTTAGCGCCTACGAGCAGTTCTTC

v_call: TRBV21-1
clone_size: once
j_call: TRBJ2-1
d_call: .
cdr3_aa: CASIASGTYNEQFF
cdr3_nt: TGTGCCAGCATTGCTAGCGGAACCTACAATGAGCAGTTCTTC

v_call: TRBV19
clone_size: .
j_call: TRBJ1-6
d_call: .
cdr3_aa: CASKRHYNSPLHF
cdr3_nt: TGTGCCAGTAAAAGACACTATAATTCACCCCTCCACTTT

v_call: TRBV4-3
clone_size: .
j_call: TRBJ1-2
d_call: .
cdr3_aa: CASSQEATVAIGTF
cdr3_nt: .

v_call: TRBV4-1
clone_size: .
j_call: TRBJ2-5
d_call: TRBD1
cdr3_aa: CASSQPGNRGQETQYF
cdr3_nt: TGCGCCAGCAGCCAACCTGGGAACAGGGGGCAAGAGACCCAGTACTTC

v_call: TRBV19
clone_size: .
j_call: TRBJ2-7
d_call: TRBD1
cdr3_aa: CASSPGTGYEQYF
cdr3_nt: TGTGCCAGTAGTCCCGGGACAGGGTACGAGCAGTACTTC

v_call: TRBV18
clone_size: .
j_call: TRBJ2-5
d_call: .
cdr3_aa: CASSPPSVETQYF
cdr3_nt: TGTGCCAGCTCACCACCCAGTGTGGAGACCCAGTACTTC

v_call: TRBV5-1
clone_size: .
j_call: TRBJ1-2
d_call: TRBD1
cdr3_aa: CASSLALEGQGAGYTF
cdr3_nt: TGCGCCAGCAGCTTGGCCCTGGAGGGCCAGGGGGCTGGCTACACCTTC

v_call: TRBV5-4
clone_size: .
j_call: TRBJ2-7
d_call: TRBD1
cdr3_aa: CASSSKGQRSSYEQYF
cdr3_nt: TGTGCCAGCAGCTCGAAGGGACAGAGAAGCTCCTACGAGCAGTACTTC

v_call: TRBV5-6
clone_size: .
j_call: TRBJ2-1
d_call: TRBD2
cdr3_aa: CASTSLAGGPYNEQFF
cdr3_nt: TGTGCCAGCACCTCGCTGGCGGGAGGTCCCTACAATGAGCAGTTCTTC

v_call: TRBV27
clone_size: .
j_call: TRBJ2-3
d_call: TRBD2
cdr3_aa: CASGPVTGLGVTDTQYF
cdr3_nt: TGTGCCAGCGGACCCGTCACGGGACTAGGAGTCACAGATACGCAGTATTTT

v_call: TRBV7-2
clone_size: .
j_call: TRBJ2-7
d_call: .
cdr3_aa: CASSLVRGSYEQYF
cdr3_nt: TGTGCCAGCAGCTTAGTCAGGGGATCCTACGAGCAGTACTTC

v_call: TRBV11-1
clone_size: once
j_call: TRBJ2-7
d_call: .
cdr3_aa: CASSIDSYSRYEQYF
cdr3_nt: TGTGCCAGCAGCATCGACAGCTATTCTCGCTACGAGCAGTACTTC

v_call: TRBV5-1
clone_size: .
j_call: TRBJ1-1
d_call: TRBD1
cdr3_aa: CASSGGGQGNTEAFF
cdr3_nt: TGCGCCAGCAGCGGCGGGGGACAGGGGAACACTGAAGCTTTCTTT

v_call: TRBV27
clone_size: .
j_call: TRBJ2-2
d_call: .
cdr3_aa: CATQGANAGQLYTGELFF
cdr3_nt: TGTGCCACCCAGGGAGCAAACGCGGGACAGCTATACACCGGGGAGCTGTTTTTT

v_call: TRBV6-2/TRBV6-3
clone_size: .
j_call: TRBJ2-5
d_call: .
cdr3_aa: CASSYAAETQYF
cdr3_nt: TGTGCCAGCAGTTACGCGGCGGAGACCCAGTACTTC

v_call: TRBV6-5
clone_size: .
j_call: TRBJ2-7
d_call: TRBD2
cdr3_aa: CASSLGLARNEQYF
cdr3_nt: TGTGCCAGCAGTTTAGGACTAGCGAGAAACGAGCAGTACTTC

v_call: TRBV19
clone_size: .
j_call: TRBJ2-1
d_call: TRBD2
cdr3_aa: CASTRGREGNEQFF
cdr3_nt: TGTGCCAGCACCCGCGGGCGGGAGGGCAATGAGCAGTTCTTC

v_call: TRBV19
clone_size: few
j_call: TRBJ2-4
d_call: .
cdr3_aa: CASSWAGMAKNIQYF
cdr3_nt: TGTGCCAGTAGCTGGGCAGGGATGGCCAAAAACATTCAGTACTTC

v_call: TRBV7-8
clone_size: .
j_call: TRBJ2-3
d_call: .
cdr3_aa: CASSFLNTGYSRLADTQYF
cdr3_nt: TGTGCCAGCAGCTTTTTGAACACAGGGTATAGTCGTCTCGCAGATACGCAGTATTTT

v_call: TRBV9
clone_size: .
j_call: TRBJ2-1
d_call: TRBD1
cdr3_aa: CASSADRRRGEQFF
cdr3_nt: TGTGCCAGCAGCGCGGACAGGCGACGTGGTGAGCAGTTCTTC

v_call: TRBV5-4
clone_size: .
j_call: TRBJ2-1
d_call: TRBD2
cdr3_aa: CASSLDFGGIEQFF
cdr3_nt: TGTGCCAGCAGCTTGGATTTCGGGGGGATTGAGCAGTTCTTC

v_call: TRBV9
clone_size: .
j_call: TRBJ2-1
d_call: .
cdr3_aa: CASSPSGILIDEQFF
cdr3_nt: TGTGCCAGCAGTCCTTCAGGTATTTTGATCGATGAGCAGTTCTTC

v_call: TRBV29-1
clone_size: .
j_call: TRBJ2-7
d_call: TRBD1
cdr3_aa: CSVLGQGYEQYF
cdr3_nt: TGCAGCGTCCTGGGACAGGGTTACGAGCAGTACTTC

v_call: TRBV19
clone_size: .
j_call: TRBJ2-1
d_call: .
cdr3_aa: CASSIDGPVGRSYNEQFF
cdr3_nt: TGTGCCAGTAGTATAGATGGTCCGGTCGGTCGGTCCTACAATGAGCAGTTCTTC

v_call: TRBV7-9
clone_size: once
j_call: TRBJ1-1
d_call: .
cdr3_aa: CASSPPGVPTEAFF
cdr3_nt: TGTGCCAGCAGCCCACCGGGGGTTCCCACTGAAGCTTTCTTT

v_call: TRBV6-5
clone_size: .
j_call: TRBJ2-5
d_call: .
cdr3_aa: CASSYLSEPETQYF
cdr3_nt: TGTGCCAGCAGTTACTTATCCGAGCCAGAGACCCAGTACTTC

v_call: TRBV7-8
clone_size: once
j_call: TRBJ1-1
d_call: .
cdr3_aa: CASSEVGGGTEAFF
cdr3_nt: TGTGCCAGCAGCGAAGTTGGCGGGGGAACTGAAGCTTTCTTT

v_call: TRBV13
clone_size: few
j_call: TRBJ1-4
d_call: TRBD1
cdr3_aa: CASSRGPGSGGQGFEKLFF
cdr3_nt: TGTGCCAGCAGCCGGGGTCCAGGTTCGGGGGGACAGGGTTTTGAAAAACTGTTTTTT

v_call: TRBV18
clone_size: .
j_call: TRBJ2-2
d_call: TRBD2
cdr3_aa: CASSALGLAGVRTGELFF
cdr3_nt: TGTGCCAGCTCAGCCCTAGGACTAGCGGGAGTTCGCACCGGGGAGCTGTTTTTT

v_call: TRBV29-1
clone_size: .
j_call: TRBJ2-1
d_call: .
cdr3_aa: CSVEAGTVAQFF
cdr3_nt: TGCAGCGTTGAAGCGGGAACCGTCGCGCAGTTCTTC

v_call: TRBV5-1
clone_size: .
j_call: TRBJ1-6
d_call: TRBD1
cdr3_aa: CASSLLQGRNSPLHF
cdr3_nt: TGCGCCAGCAGCTTGTTACAGGGGAGAAATTCACCCCTCCACTTT

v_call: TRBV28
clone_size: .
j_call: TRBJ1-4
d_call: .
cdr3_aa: CASRDSQTNEKLFF
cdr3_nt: TGTGCCAGCAGGGACAGCCAAACTAATGAAAAACTGTTTTTT